This TCR beta chain was documented in a study of T cells in Graves' hyperthyroidism and ophthalmopathy. The TCR beta CDR3 regions underwent amplification using RNA transcripts as the source. A first-round RT-PCR of the TCR CDR3 used the HTBI primer set. TCRdb ran MiXCR on the multiplex PCR reads and lists one entry per CDR3 protein. The sample has some 370,000 distinct CDR3 sequences; about a sixth are singletons. From germline, CDR1 is SQVTM and CDR2 ANQGSEA. V lost 6 bases to trimming and J lost 2 bases; unmatched junction nucleotides: 6. CDR3 length: 14 residues. The sequenced sample was blood. The TCR was taken from a woman aged 25 to 39 with Graves' hyperthyroidism that later progressed to Graves' ophthalmopathy. The J gene is TRBJ2-2, the V gene TRBV29-1; the match to TRBD1 covers 7 bases. The CDR3 spells CSVPGQRNTGELFF. The CDR3 DNA is TGCAGCGTCCCGGGACAGAGAAACACCGGGGAGCTGTTTTTT.